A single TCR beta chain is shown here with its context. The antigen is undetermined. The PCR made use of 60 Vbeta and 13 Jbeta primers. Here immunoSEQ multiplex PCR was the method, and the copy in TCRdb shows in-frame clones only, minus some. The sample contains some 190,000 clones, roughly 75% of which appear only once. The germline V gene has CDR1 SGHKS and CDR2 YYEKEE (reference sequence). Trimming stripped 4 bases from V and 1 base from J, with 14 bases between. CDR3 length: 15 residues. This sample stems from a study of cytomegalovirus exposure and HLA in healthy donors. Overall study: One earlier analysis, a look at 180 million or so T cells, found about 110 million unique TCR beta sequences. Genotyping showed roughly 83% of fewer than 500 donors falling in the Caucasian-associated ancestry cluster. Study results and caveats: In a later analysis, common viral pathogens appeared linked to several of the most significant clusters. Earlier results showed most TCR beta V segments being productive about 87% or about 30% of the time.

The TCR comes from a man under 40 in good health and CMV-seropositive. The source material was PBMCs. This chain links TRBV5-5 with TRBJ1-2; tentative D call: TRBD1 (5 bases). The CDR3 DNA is TGTGCCAGCAGCCCACAGGCTACGCTTAACTATGGCTACACCTTC. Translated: CASSPQATLNYGYTF.